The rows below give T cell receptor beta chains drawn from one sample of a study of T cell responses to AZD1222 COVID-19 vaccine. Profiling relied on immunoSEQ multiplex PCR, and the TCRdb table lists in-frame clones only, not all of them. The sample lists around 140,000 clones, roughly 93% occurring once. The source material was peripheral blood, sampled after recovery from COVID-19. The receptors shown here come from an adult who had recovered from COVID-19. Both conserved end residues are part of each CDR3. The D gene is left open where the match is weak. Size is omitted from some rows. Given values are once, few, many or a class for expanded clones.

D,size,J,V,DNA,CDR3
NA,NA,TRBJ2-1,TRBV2,TGTGCCAGCAGTTACTTACCCGACGGTGAGCAGTTCTTC,CASSYLPDGEQFF
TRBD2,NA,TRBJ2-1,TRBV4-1,TGCGCCAGCAGCCAAGGGACTAGCGAATACAATGAGCAGTTCTTC,CASSQGTSEYNEQFF
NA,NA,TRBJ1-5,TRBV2,TGTGCCAGCAGTCTCCAGAATAGCAATCAGCCCCAGCATTTT,CASSLQNSNQPQHF
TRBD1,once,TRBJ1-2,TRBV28,TGTGCCAGTAGAACAGGGGTCGGTGGCTACACCTTC,CASRTGVGGYTF
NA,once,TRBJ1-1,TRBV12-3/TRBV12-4,TGTGCCAGCAGTCAGTGGAACACTGAAGCTTTCTTT,CASSQWNTEAFF
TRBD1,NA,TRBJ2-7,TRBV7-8,TGTGCCAGCAGCCGTTCCCGAGGGACAGAAAACTCCTACGAGCAGTACTTC,CASSRSRGTENSYEQYF
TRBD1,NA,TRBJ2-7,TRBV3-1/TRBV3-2,TGTGCCAGCAGCCAAGCCGGAAGTCTGGGACAGGCCGAGCAGTACTTC,CASSQAGSLGQAEQYF
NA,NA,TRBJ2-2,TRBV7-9,TGTGCCAGCGCCGGGACAACGAACACCGGGGAGCTGTTTTTT,CASAGTTNTGELFF
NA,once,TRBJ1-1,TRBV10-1,TGCGCCAGCAGTGATCCAGGGGAGGGCACTGAAGCTTTCTTT,CASSDPGEGTEAFF
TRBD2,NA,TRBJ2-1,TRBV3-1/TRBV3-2,TGTGCCAGCAGCCAGGCCGTCCTAGCGGGAGGGCCCGAGCAGTTCTTC,CASSQAVLAGGPEQFF
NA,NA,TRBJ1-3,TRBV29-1,TGCAGCGTTGTAGAATCTGGAAACACCATATATTTT,CSVVESGNTIYF
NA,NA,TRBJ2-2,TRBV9,TGTGCCAGCAGCGTAGGAGTGAACACCGGGGAGCTGTTTTTT,CASSVGVNTGELFF
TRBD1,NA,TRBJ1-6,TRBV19,TGTGCCAGTAGTGCCTCACAGGGGCGGGATTCACCCCTCCACTTT,CASSASQGRDSPLHF
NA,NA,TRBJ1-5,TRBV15,TGTGCCACCAGCGCAGGGCCCAATCAGCCCCAGCATTTT,CATSAGPNQPQHF
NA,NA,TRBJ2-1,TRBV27,TGTGCCAGCAGTTTAATGGGACTGGGTTACAATGAGCAGTTCTTC,CASSLMGLGYNEQFF
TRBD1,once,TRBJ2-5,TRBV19,TGTGCCAGTAACAGGGGGACAGGTCAAGAGACCCAGTACTTC,CASNRGTGQETQYF
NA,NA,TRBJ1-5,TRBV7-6,TGTGCCAGCAGCCCCAGGGTATCTGGTCAGCCCCAGCATTTT,CASSPRVSGQPQHF
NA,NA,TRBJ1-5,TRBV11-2,TGTGCCAGCCGTGGGGCAAGCAATCAGCCCCAGCATTTT,CASRGASNQPQHF
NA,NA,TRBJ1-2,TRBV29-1,TGCAGCGTTGAAGCAGCCGGCTACACCTTC,CSVEAAGYTF
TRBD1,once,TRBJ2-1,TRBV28,TGTGCCAGCAGTTTAAGTCCGGGAACAGGGGGCGCGTTTGAGCAGTTCTTC,CASSLSPGTGGAFEQFF
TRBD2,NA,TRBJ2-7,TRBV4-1,TGCGCCAGCAGCCAAGGGCGGGGGGCCTACGAGCAGTACTTC,CASSQGRGAYEQYF
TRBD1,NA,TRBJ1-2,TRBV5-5,TGTGCCAGCACCCCCGTCGGGAGGGGGCAAGTCTATGGCTACACCTTC,CASTPVGRGQVYGYTF
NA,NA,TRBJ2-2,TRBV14,TGTGCCAGCAGCCGCCAGGGCTCCGCCGGGGAGCTGTTTTTT,CASSRQGSAGELFF
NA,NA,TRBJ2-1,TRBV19,TGTGCCAGTAGTATAGGTGACGGGAGTGGTGAGCAGTTCTTC,CASSIGDGSGEQFF
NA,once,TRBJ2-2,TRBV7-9,TGTGCCAGCAGCCCACCGGGCACCGGGGAGCTGTTTTTT,CASSPPGTGELFF
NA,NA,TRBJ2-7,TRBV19,TGTGCCAGTAGTTTTTCGACAGGTCACTACGAGCAGTACTTC,CASSFSTGHYEQYF
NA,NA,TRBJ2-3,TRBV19,TGTGCCAGTAGTATAGATGGGTCTTACGATACGCAGTATTTT,CASSIDGSYDTQYF
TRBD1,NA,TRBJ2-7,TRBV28,TGTGCCAGCAGCCCTCCCCGACAGGGCAAGTCCTACGAGCAGTACTTC,CASSPPRQGKSYEQYF
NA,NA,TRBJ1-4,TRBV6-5,TGTGCCAGCCGTCCCAGGGGAGGTAATGAAAAACTGTTTTTT,CASRPRGGNEKLFF
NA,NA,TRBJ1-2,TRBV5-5,TGTGCCAGCAGCCCCTGGGGGGATGCTAACTATGGCTACACCTTC,CASSPWGDANYGYTF
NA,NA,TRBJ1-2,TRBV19,TGTGCCAGTAGTACCGGACTTTCGAACTATGGCTACACCTTC,CASSTGLSNYGYTF
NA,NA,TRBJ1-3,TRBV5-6,TGTGCCAGCAGCCGGCTGGACAGCCAACGCCTTGGAAACACCATATATTTT,CASSRLDSQRLGNTIYF
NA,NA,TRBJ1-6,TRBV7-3,TGTGCCAGCAGCTTAACCCCGGCCAATTCACCCCTCCACTTT,CASSLTPANSPLHF
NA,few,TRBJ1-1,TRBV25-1,TGTGCCAGCAGCAGCCTGATGAACACTGAAGCTTTCTTT,CASSSLMNTEAFF
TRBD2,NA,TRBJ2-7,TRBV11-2,TGTGCCAGCAGCCGGGCCCCAGGCGGGAGGGCCTACGAGCAGTACTTC,CASSRAPGGRAYEQYF
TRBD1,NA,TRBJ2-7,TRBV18,TGTGCCAGCTCACCCCCAGAGGGGACAGTCCAACGTAGCTCCTACGAGCAGTACTTC,CASSPPEGTVQRSSYEQYF
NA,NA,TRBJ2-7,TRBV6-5,TGTGCCAGCAGGAAGGCGGACAGAACCTACGAGCAGTACTTC,CASRKADRTYEQYF
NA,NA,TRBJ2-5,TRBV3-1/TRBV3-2,TGTGCCAGCAGCCACTCAAGGGGATGGTACCAAGAGACCCAGTACTTC,CASSHSRGWYQETQYF
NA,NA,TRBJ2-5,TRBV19,TGTGCCAGTAGTATCTCTCAGGGGAGCCAAGAGACCCAGTACTTC,CASSISQGSQETQYF
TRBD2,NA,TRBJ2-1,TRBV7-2,TGTGCCAGCAGCTTAGGTCTAGCGGGAGTGGGAGAGCAGTTCTTC,CASSLGLAGVGEQFF
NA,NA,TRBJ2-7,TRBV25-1,TGTGCCAGCAGTGCCCGCGGATCGTTCGCCTCGGGGGAGCAGTACTTC,CASSARGSFASGEQYF
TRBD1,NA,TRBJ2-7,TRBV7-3,TGTGCCAGCAGCTATCGGACAGGGCAATCAAACGAGCAGTACTTC,CASSYRTGQSNEQYF